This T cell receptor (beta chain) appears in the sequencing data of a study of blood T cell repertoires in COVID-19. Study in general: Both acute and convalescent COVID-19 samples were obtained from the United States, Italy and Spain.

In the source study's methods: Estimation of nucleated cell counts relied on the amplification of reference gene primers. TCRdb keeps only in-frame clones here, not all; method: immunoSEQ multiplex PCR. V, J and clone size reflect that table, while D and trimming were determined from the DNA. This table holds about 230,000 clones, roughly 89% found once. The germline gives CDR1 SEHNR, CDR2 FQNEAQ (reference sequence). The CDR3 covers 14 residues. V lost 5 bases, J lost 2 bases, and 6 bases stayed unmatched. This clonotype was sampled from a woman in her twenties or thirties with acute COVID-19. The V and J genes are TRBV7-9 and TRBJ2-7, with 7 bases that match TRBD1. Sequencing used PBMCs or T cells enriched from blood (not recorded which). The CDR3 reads CASSPRDSTYEQYF. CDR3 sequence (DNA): TGTGCCAGCAGCCCACGGGACAGTACCTACGAGCAGTACTTC.